These T cell receptor beta chains were read from a single sample in a study of cytotoxic CD8 clonotypes in ibrutinib-treated CLL. Libraries were prepared by immunoSEQ multiplex PCR; TCRdb keeps only in-frame clonotypes and omits some of them. The table lists 300,000 to 350,000 clones, about 80% of them singletons. The sequencing here drew on PBMCs, taken before ibrutinib treatment. The receptors shown here come from a human donor with chronic lymphocytic leukemia. Each CDR3 is given with its conserved first and last residue. Fields, in order: CDR3 DNA, CDR3 protein, V gene, J gene, CDR3 length, D gene, clone size. D genes are given only for firm matches. Clone sizes are given selectively: once, few, many, or a class where the clone is expanded.

TGTGCCAGCAGCGTTTTTTTCGACGGGAGGTATGGCTACACCTTC	CASSVFFDGRYGYTF	TRBV9	TRBJ1-2	15	-	-
TGCGCCAGCAGTGTTCCTAGCGGGAGGTACGATGAGCAGTTCTTC	CASSVPSGRYDEQFF	TRBV10-1	TRBJ2-1	15	TRBD2	-
TGTGCCAGCTCACCGCCGTTTGGTAGCGGGAGTGATGGCACAGATACGCAGTATTTT	CASSPPFGSGSDGTDTQYF	TRBV18	TRBJ2-3	19	TRBD2	-
TGCAGCGTTGAAGGGCGGCACAACACCATATATTTT	CSVEGRHNTIYF	TRBV29-1	TRBJ1-3	12	-	-
TGTGCCAGCAGTTTATGGCTAGCGGGAGAGTATGGCGAGCAGTACTTC	CASSLWLAGEYGEQYF	TRBV27	TRBJ2-7	16	TRBD2	-
TGTGCCAGCAGCTTAGGAGGCGACCAAGAGACCCAGTACTTC	CASSLGGDQETQYF	TRBV7-8	TRBJ2-5	14	-	-
TGTGCCAGCTCACCACCGTCGGGTCTAGATCGTAACGAGCAGTACTTC	CASSPPSGLDRNEQYF	TRBV18	TRBJ2-7	16	-	-
TGCAGCGTTGTGGGGACCGGGGAGCTGTTTTTT	CSVVGTGELFF	TRBV29-1	TRBJ2-2	11	-	-
TGCAGCGGGGGACTTAGTTACAATGAGCAGTTCTTC	CSGGLSYNEQFF	TRBV29-1	TRBJ2-1	12	-	-
TGTGCCAGCAGCTTTGGCACTAGCGGAAATGAGCAGTTCTTC	CASSFGTSGNEQFF	TRBV5-4	TRBJ2-1	14	TRBD2	few
TGTGCCAGCAGTTGGGGGGCCCGGGTTTACGAAGCTTTCTTT	CASSWGARVYEAFF	TRBV28	TRBJ1-1	14	-	-
TGCGCCAGCAGAGATCTAAGGGACTATGGCTACACCTTC	CASRDLRDYGYTF	TRBV10-2	TRBJ1-2	13	-	-
TGTGCCTGGACTATAGGACAGAATGGCTACACCTTC	CAWTIGQNGYTF	TRBV30	TRBJ1-2	12	-	-
TGTGCCAGCAGCCCGTCTGCTGAAAACACCGGGGAGCTGTTTTTT	CASSPSAENTGELFF	TRBV13	TRBJ2-2	15	-	once
TGTGCCTGGAGTGTACGGCAGGGCTACACTGAAGCTTTCTTT	CAWSVRQGYTEAFF	TRBV30	TRBJ1-1	14	-	-
TGCGCCAGCAGCGTAAGCGGTAGCTCCTACAATGAGCAGTTCTTC	CASSVSGSSYNEQFF	TRBV10-1	TRBJ2-1	15	-	-
TGTGCCAGCAGTTTAACTTTCAGGGTTGGTGAGCAGTTCTTC	CASSLTFRVGEQFF	TRBV27	TRBJ2-1	14	-	-
TGTGCCAGCAGCCTGGGGGGGGGAGAAGGCGACGAGCAGTACTTC	CASSLGGGEGDEQYF	TRBV5-4	TRBJ2-7	15	TRBD2	-
TGTGCCAGCAGCGTAACAACCCATCAGGGGGATACGCAGTATTTT	CASSVTTHQGDTQYF	TRBV9	TRBJ2-3	15	-	-
TGCGCCAGCAGCCAAGATTTAGCGGGATACGGCATCTACGAGCAGTACTTC	CASSQDLAGYGIYEQYF	TRBV4-3	TRBJ2-7	17	TRBD2	-
TGCGCCAGCAGCATAGTTAGCACAGATACGCAGTATTTT	CASSIVSTDTQYF	TRBV5-1	TRBJ2-3	13	-	-
TGTGCCAGCAGTTTTGGGGGACGGGCCTACAATGAGCAGTTCTTC	CASSFGGRAYNEQFF	TRBV27	TRBJ2-1	15	-	-
TGTGCCAGCAGCTTACGAGACAGGGGGTACGAGCAGTACTTC	CASSLRDRGYEQYF	TRBV11-3	TRBJ2-7	14	TRBD1	-
TGTGCCAGCAGCTTAGGGCCGCAGACAGATACGCAGTATTTT	CASSLGPQTDTQYF	TRBV11-3	TRBJ2-3	14	-	-